A single sample is the source of the 13 T cell receptor beta chains below, sequenced in a study of somatic mutations in cytotoxic T cells in rheumatoid arthritis. Repertoires were generated with immunoSEQ multiplex PCR, while TCRdb's copy carries only in-frame clones and drops some. Among 25,000 to 35,000 clones listed, 82% were seen once. Sequencing was carried out using CD8+ T cells sorted from blood. These receptors were obtained from an adult with rheumatoid arthritis.

V gene TRBV11-3 combines with J gene TRBJ1-1; the D is unclear. The germline V gene encodes CDR1 SGHNT and CDR2 YENEEA. CDR3 length: 14 amino acids. Trimming left V 3 bases short and J 6 bases short, with 14 bases between. In nucleotides, the CDR3 is TGTGCCAGCAGCTTCGGCCTGAGAGGCTCTGAAGCTTTCTTT. Encoded protein: CASSFGLRGSEAFF. The complete variable domain, with remaining parts taken from reference TRBV11-3 and TRBJ1-1, reads EAGVVQSPRYKIIEKKQPVAFWCNPISGHNTLYWYLQNLGQGPELLIRYENEEAVDDSQLPKDRFSAERLKGVDSTLKIQPAELGDSAVYLCASSFGLRGSEAFFGQGTRLTVV.

The V gene is TRBV29-1, the J gene TRBJ1-1; TRBD1 agrees at 7 bases. Germline-derived CDR1 and CDR2 are SQVTM and ANQGSEA. V gave up 7 bases and J gave up 5 bases; unmatched junction bases: 10. This CDR3 region has 13 residues. CDR3 region: CSALDRTKTEAFF. CDR3 in DNA: TGCAGCGCACTGGACAGGACCAAAACTGAAGCTTTCTTT.

The V gene is TRBV11-2, the J gene TRBJ2-3, with D perhaps matching TRBD1 or TRBD2 (5 bases each). In germline, CDR1 is SGHAT, CDR2 FQNNGV. The germline V and J ends were trimmed by 5 bases and 8 bases, with 8 bases remaining between them. The CDR3 covers 11 residues. The CDR3 here is CASSPGTTQYF. The CDR3 DNA is TGTGCCAGCAGCCCGGGGACTACGCAGTATTTT.

This clone was observed a few times. The chain uses TRBV10-3 and TRBJ2-1; 11 nucleotides line up with TRBD2. This CDR3 region has 15 residues. J gave up 8 bases and V 1 base, and 4 bases lay outside the gene matches. Germline V gives CDR1 ENHRY, CDR2 SYGVKD. The CDR3 sequence is CAISELTSGVDEQFF. CDR3 sequence (DNA): TGTGCCATCAGTGAGTTGACTAGCGGGGTGGATGAGCAGTTCTTC.

This clone has just a few counts. This chain links TRBV30 with TRBJ2-3; no definite D call. The germline CDR1 and CDR2 sequences are GTSNPN and SVGIG (reference sequence). Trimming shortened V by 7 bases and J by 4 bases, and 9 bases separated the two germline ends. The CDR3 is made up of 11 amino acids. The CDR3: CASPRADTQYF. The CDR3 nucleotides are TGTGCCTCCCCTCGGGCAGATACGCAGTATTTT.

This clone rates as medium-sized. The chain recombines TRBV4-2 with TRBJ2-7, with TRBD1 matching over 7 bases. Germline V CDR1 and CDR2: LGHNA, YNFKEQ. Trimming at V came to 0 bases and at J to 0 bases, leaving 2 bases not matched to a gene. The length of the CDR3 is 15 residues. The DNA of the CDR3 is TGTGCCAGCAGCCAAGAGGGGGACAGCTCCTACGAGCAGTACTTC. This codes for CASSQEGDSSYEQYF.

The chain is built from TRBV2 and TRBJ1-4, with D possibly matching TRBD1 (6 bases). V lost 10 bases, J lost 1 base, and 10 bases lay in between. Germline V gene lookup returns CDR1 SNHLY and CDR2 FYNNEI. The CDR3 covers 13 residues. For the CDR3, the DNA is TGTGCCATTACAGGGCAAACTAATGAAAAACTGTTTTTT. Protein: CAITGQTNEKLFF.

The J gene is TRBJ2-3, the V gene TRBV5-1; 7 positions match TRBD2. The CDR3 is 14 residues long. Trimming took 0 bases from V and 6 from J; bases not matched to a gene: 4. The germline V gene encodes CDR1 SGHRS and CDR2 YFSETQ. CDR3 in amino acids: CASSLETSWDTQYF. Here the CDR3 DNA reads TGCGCCAGCAGCTTGGAGACTAGCTGGGATACGCAGTATTTT.

V usage is TRBV6-6 and J usage is TRBJ1-5, with D perhaps matching TRBD1 (6 bases). The V end lost 5 bases, the J end lost 9 bases, and 14 bases lay between the germline ends. The CDR3 is 13 amino acids. From germline, CDR1 is MNHNY and CDR2 SVGAGI (reference sequence). CDR3 nucleotide sequence: TGTGCCAGCAGTACGGACAGTCTAACGCCCCAGCATTTT. Its translation is CASSTDSLTPQHF.

This chain connects TRBV6-1 to TRBJ2-2; 11 positions agree with TRBD2. Germline CDR1 is MNHNS and CDR2 is SASEGT. V shed 0 bases, J shed 6 bases, and the junction held 0 bases outside the gene matches. There are 15 residues in the CDR3. CDR3 DNA: TGTGCCAGCAGTGAAGCACTAGCGGGGGCCGGGGAGCTGTTTTTT. It is translated as CASSEALAGAGELFF.

The rearrangement joins TRBV11-1 to TRBJ2-3; D not certain. Germline-derived CDR1 and CDR2 are SGHAT and FQDESV (reference sequence). V was shortened by 1 base and J by 4 bases, with 15 bases between the two germline ends. The CDR3 is 16 amino acids. CDR3 in DNA: TGTGCCAGCAGCTTAGAAGGCTTGTCGGGCCCAGATACGCAGTATTTT. Protein: CASSLEGLSGPDTQYF.

DNA of the CDR3: TGTGCCAGCAGCCTAGACGAGGGAGCCCAAAATTCACCCCTCCACTTT. The encoded protein is CASSLDEGAQNSPLHF. The chain recombines TRBV21-1 with TRBJ1-6. TRBV21-1 is a listed pseudogene. The CDR3 runs 16 residues.

This clone was counted only a few times. This chain uses TRBV29-1 with TRBJ2-2; 10 bases are a match to TRBD2. The V segment lost 3 bases and the J segment 3 bases; nucleotides outside the gene matches: 1. This CDR3 contains 14 residues. Germline values: CDR1 SQVTM, CDR2 ANQGSEA. This CDR3 is CSVDGLADTGELFF. The CDR3 bases are TGCAGCGTTGACGGACTAGCGGACACCGGGGAGCTGTTTTTT.